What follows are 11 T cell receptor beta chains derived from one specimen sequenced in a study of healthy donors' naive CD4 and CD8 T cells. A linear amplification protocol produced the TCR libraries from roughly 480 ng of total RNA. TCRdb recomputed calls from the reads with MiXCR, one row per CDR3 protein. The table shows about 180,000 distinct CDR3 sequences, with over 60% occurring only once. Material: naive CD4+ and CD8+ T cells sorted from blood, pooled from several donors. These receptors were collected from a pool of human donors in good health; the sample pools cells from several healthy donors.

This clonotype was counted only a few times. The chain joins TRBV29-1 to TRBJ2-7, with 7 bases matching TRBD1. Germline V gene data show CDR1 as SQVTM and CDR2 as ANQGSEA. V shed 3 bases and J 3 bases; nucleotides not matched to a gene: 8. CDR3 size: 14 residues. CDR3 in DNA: TGCAGCGTTGAGTTCCGGGACAGACACTACGAGCAGTACTTC. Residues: CSVEFRDRHYEQYF.

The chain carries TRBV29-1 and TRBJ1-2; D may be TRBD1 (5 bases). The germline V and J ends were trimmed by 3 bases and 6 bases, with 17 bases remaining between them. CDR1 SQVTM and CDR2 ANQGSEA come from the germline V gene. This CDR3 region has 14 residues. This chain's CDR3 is CSVDEGKGLHGYTF. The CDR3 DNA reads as TGCAGCGTTGACGAGGGGAAGGGGTTACATGGCTACACCTTC.

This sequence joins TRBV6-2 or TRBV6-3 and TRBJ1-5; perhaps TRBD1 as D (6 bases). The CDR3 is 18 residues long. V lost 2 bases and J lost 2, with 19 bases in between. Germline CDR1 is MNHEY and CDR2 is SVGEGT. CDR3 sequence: CASSYKGGGIIGNQPQHF. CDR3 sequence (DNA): TGTGCCAGCAGTTACAAAGGGGGTGGAATTATCGGCAATCAGCCCCAGCATTTT.

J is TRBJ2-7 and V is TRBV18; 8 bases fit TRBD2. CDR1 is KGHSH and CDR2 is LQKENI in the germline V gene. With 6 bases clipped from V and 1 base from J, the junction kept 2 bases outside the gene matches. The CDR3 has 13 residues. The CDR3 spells CASSPGGSYEQYV. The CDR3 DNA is TGTGCCAGCTCCCCGGGAGGGTCCTACGAGCAGTACGTC.

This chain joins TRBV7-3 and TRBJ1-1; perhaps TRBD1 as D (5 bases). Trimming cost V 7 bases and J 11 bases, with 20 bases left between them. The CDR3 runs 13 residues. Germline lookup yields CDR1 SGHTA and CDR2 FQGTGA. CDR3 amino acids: CASTISPGLRAFF. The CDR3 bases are TGTGCCAGCACCATTAGCCCGGGACTACGGGCTTTCTTT.

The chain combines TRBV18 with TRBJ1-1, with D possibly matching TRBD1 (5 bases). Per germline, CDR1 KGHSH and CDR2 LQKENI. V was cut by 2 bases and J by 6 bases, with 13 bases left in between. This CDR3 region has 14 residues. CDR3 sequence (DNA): TGTGCCAGCTCACCAGGGACGGCTTTCGCTGAAGCTTTCTTT. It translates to CASSPGTAFAEAFF.

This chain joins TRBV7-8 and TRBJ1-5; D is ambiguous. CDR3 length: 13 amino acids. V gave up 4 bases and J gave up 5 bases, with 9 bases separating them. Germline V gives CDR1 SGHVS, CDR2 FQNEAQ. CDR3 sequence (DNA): TGTGCCAGCAGCTCCCGACTATATCAGCCCCAGCATTTT. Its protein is CASSSRLYQPQHF.

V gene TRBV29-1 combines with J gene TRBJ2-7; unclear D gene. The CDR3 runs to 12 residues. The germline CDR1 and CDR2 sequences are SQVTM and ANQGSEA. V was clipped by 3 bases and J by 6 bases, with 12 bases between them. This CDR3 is CSVEGSGPEQYF. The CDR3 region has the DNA TGCAGCGTTGAGGGGTCAGGCCCCGAGCAGTACTTC.

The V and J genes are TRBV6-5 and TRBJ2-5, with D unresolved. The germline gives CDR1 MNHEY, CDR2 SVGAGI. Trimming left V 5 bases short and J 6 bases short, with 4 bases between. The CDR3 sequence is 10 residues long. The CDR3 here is CASSRKTQYF. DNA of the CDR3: TGTGCCAGCAGTCGAAAGACCCAGTACTTC.

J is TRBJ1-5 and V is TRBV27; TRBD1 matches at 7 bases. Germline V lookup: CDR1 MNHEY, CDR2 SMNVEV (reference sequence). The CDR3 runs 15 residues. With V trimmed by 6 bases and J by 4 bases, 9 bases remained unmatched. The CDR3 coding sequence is TGTGCCAGCAGCCTAGCGGGACAGTCAAATCAGCCCCAGCATTTT. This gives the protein CASSLAGQSNQPQHF.

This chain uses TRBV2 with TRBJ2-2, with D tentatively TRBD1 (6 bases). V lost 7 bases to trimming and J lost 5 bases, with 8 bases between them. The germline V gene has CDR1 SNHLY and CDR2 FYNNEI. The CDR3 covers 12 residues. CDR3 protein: CASNQGTGELFF. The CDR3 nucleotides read TGTGCCAGCAACCAGGGGACCGGGGAGCTGTTTTTT.